One sample yielded the 25 T cell receptor beta chains listed below, sequenced in a study of blood T cells in healthy people across ages. Primers used in a second PCR of roughly 6 to 12 cycles were a sample-barcoded 5' primer and a J-beta primer mix. TCRdb re-analysed the 5' RACE reads in MiXCR, keeping a single row per CDR3 protein. This sample carries around 1,500,000 distinct CDR3 sequences, 42% of them seen once, and the ten largest clones take roughly 7.7%. Specimen: blood. Every receptor here comes from a woman aged 18-29 years in good health.

This clonotype was seen a few times. The chain recombines TRBV10-3 with TRBJ1-1; 10 bases line up with TRBD1. CDR1 ENHRY and CDR2 SYGVKD come from the germline V gene. The CDR3 extends over 15 amino acids. The trim removed 4 bases at V and 2 bases at J, leaving 4 bases unmatched. The CDR3 DNA reads TGTGCCATCAGTGGCCGGACAGGGGGTAACACTGAAGCTTTCTTT. Its protein product is CAISGRTGGNTEAFF.

The V call is TRBV6-1, the J call TRBJ2-3; 9 nucleotides align to TRBD1. V trimming: 6 bases; J trimming: 3 bases; junction bases outside the gene matches: 4. CDR1 MNHNS and CDR2 SASEGT come from the germline V gene. The CDR3 runs to 14 residues. CDR3: CASRGQGKTDTQYF. The CDR3 DNA reads as TGTGCCAGCAGGGGACAGGGCAAAACAGATACGCAGTATTTT.

This sequence joins TRBV12-3 or TRBV12-4 and TRBJ2-1; 11 bases agree with TRBD1. The ends lost 6 bases at V and 6 bases at J; junction bases unmatched: 16. The CDR3 length is 18 residues. Here the CDR3 reads CASSYSWGGTGGSNEQFF. The CDR3, as DNA: TGTGCCAGCAGCTACAGTTGGGGGGGGACAGGGGGGAGCAATGAGCAGTTCTTC.

This clonotype was observed a few times. This chain links TRBV6-5 with TRBJ2-1; no clear D gene. CDR1 is MNHEY and CDR2 is SVGAGI in the germline V gene. V shed 2 bases and J shed 0 bases, with 14 bases lying between them. This CDR3 comprises 17 residues. The CDR3 bases are TGTGCCAGCAGTTACCTGGCTCGTCTGGCCTCCTACAATGAGCAGTTCTTC. Translated: CASSYLARLASYNEQFF.

The J gene is TRBJ1-2, the V gene TRBV28; weak D call: TRBD1 (6 bases). The V end lost 5 bases, the J end lost 6 bases, and 16 bases lay between the germline ends. There are 14 residues in the CDR3. Germline CDR1 MDHEN, CDR2 SYDVKM. The CDR3 loop is CASSKTGNGDGYTF. In DNA, the CDR3 is TGTGCCAGCAGTAAGACAGGCAACGGGGATGGCTACACCTTC.

This clonotype was seen a handful of times. This rearrangement joins TRBV18 to TRBJ2-7; 10 bases match TRBD2. The junction had 7 bases not matched to a gene; V was cut back by 2 bases and J by 6 bases. CDR1 and CDR2 (germline): KGHSH, LQKENI. The CDR3 totals 15 residues. The CDR3 sequence is CASSPGASGSSEQYF. In DNA form, the CDR3 reads TGTGCCAGCTCACCAGGGGCTAGCGGGAGTAGCGAGCAGTACTTC.

This clonotype has more than one count but fewer than ten. The chain uses TRBV10-3 and TRBJ1-1; 9 nucleotides match TRBD1. The CDR3 totals 14 residues. Trimming at V came to 8 bases and at J to 1 base, leaving 5 bases not matched to a gene. From germline, CDR1 is ENHRY and CDR2 SYGVKD. CDR3: CAIGQGLSNTEAFF. The DNA for the CDR3 is TGTGCCATCGGACAGGGGTTATCGAACACTGAAGCTTTCTTT.

This clonotype occurred a few times. The CDR3 nucleotides read TGTGCCAGCAGGAACCAGGGGGGACGACACAATGAGCAGTTCTTC. Translation gives CASRNQGGRHNEQFF. The chain uses TRBV25-1 and TRBJ2-1; TRBD1 is a possible D gene (7 bases). The germline V and J ends were trimmed by 6 bases and 5 bases, with 17 bases remaining between them. The V gene's germline CDR1 is MGHDK and CDR2 SYGVNS. The CDR3 contains 15 residues.

The genes are TRBV4-2 and TRBJ2-5; possibly TRBD2 for D (6 bases). Trimming removed 4 bases at V and 11 bases at J, with 23 bases between. There are 15 residues in the CDR3. From germline, CDR1 is LGHNA and CDR2 YNFKEQ. CDR3 sequence reads: CASSRSSSADNEQYF. The DNA for the CDR3 is TGTGCCAGCAGCCGATCCTCTAGCGCAGACAATGAGCAGTACTTC.

This clonotype was seen ten or more times. This chain joins TRBV7-2 and TRBJ2-3; TRBD2 matches 7 bases. The CDR3 spans 16 residues. Germline assignment: CDR1 SGHTA and CDR2 FQGNSA. V was clipped by 5 bases and J by 2 bases; unmatched bases: 10. The DNA for the CDR3 is TGTGCCAGCAGCCGATCCGGCGGGAGTCTCACAGATACGCAGTATTTT. This codes for CASSRSGGSLTDTQYF.

In this sample, this clonotype turned up a few times. The chain combines TRBV28 with TRBJ1-6, with no clear D. The CDR3 is 13 residues long. Germline V lookup: CDR1 MDHEN, CDR2 SYDVKM. The V and J ends lost 5 bases and 10 bases respectively, with 12 bases between them. The CDR3 DNA sequence: TGTGCCAGCAGTAACGGACGGAGATCACCCCTCCACTTT. It encodes CASSNGRRSPLHF. Full variable domain (outside the CDR3, taken from reference TRBV28 and TRBJ1-6): DVKVTQSSRYLVKRTGEKVFLECVQDMDHENMFWYRQDPGLGLRLIYFSYDVKMKEKGDIPEGYSVSREKKERFSLILESASTNQTSMYLCASSNGRRSPLHFGNGTRLTVT.

This chain uses TRBV6-2 or TRBV6-3 with TRBJ2-3; D is possibly TRBD1 (6 bases). There are 12 residues in the CDR3. CDR1 is MNHEY, CDR2 SVGEGT, per germline. The V end lost 8 bases, the J end lost 2 bases, and 8 bases lay between the germline ends. This chain's CDR3 is CASRTDTDTQYF. DNA of the CDR3: TGTGCCAGCCGGACAGACACAGATACGCAGTATTTT.

This clonotype was picked up one time. This rearrangement joins TRBV21-1 to TRBJ1-5. TRBV21-1 is tagged as a pseudogene. The CDR3 covers 15 residues. CDR3 loop: CASSKYRNSNQPQHF. The CDR3 DNA reads TGTGCCAGCAGCAAATATAGGAATAGCAATCAGCCCCAGCATTTT.

In this sample, this clonotype turned up a few times. V gene TRBV6-6 combines with J gene TRBJ1-6; D not certain. Germline CDR1 MNHNY, CDR2 SVGAGI (reference sequence). There are 13 residues in the CDR3. Trimming left V 6 bases short and J 11 bases short, with 14 bases between. The CDR3 bases are TGTGCCAGCAGCCCCCCTCCGTCAACACCCCTCCACTTT. Translation: CASSPPPSTPLHF.

This clonotype was picked up a small number of times. The chain carries TRBV20-1 and TRBJ1-1; D is possibly TRBD1 (6 bases). Germline-derived CDR1 and CDR2 are DFQATT and SNEGSKA (reference sequence). The CDR3 is made up of 14 amino acids. The V gene lost 4 bases and the J gene lost 1 base, with 13 bases spanning the gap. The chain's CDR3 is CSANTPRGNTEAFF. CDR3 nucleotide sequence: TGCAGTGCTAACACGCCCAGGGGGAACACTGAAGCTTTCTTT.

The chain recombines TRBV5-1 with TRBJ2-1; TRBD2 matches 7 bases. This CDR3 is 14 amino acids long. CDR1 is SGHRS, CDR2 YFSETQ, per germline. The trim removed 4 bases at V and 3 bases at J, leaving 4 bases unmatched. CDR3 in DNA: TGCGCCAGCAGCCTAGCGGAGTTCTACAATGAGCAGTTCTTC. It encodes CASSLAEFYNEQFF.

This clonotype was found a few times. The V call is TRBV24-1, the J call TRBJ2-1; D may be TRBD2 (7 bases). The CDR3 covers 15 residues. Trimming pared 5 bases from V and 6 bases from J, leaving 16 bases between. Per the germline V gene, CDR1 is KGHDR and CDR2 is SFDVKD. Here the CDR3 reads CATSVGGAAGNEQFF. CDR3 nucleotide sequence: TGTGCCACCAGTGTGGGGGGGGCCGCTGGCAATGAGCAGTTCTTC.

This clonotype was counted between two and nine times. This rearrangement joins TRBV20-1 to TRBJ2-1; 9 bases are shared with TRBD2. The CDR3 runs 12 residues. V lost 6 bases to trimming and J lost 8 bases; unmatched junction nucleotides: 5. Germline V gene lookup returns CDR1 DFQATT and CDR2 SNEGSKA (reference sequence). DNA of the CDR3: TGCAGTGCAGGGACTAGCTTTTATGAGCAGTTCTTC. Protein product: CSAGTSFYEQFF.

In this sample, this clonotype turned up a few times. V is TRBV27 and J is TRBJ2-4, with TRBD1 identical over 9 bases. TRBJ2-7 matches the DNA end more closely, so the J call is doubtful. Germline CDR1 reads MNHEY; CDR2 reads SMNVEV (reference sequence). There are 14 residues in the CDR3. CDR3 protein: CASTITGGENEQYF. The CDR3, as DNA: TGTGCCAGCACTATCACAGGGGGCGAAAACGAGCAGTACTTC.

The genes are TRBV5-1 and TRBJ1-1; maybe TRBD1 (5 bases). This CDR3 is 18 amino acids long. The germline CDR1 and CDR2 sequences are SGHRS and YFSETQ. V lost 0 bases to trimming and J lost 1 base, with 19 bases between them. The CDR3 reads CASSLVRAGEGRNTEAFF. Written as DNA, the CDR3 is TGCGCCAGCAGCTTGGTCCGGGCCGGCGAGGGGCGGAACACTGAAGCTTTCTTT.

This clonotype was seen a single time. This chain uses TRBV15 with TRBJ2-4; 10 nucleotides match TRBD2. The J call is doubtful: the DNA matches TRBJ2-7 better. Germline V gives CDR1 LNHNV, CDR2 YYDKDF (reference sequence). The CDR3 is made up of 15 amino acids. The CDR3 nucleotides read TGTGCCACCAGCAGAGAAGGGACTAGCGACTACGAGCAGTACTTC. Translating gives CATSREGTSDYEQYF.

This clonotype appeared many times. The chain links TRBV29-1 to TRBJ2-7; a weak D match, TRBD1 (5 bases). With 0 bases removed from V and 0 bases from J, the gap between germline ends came to 12 bases. The germline CDR1 and CDR2 sequences are SQVTM and ANQGSEA. This CDR3 has 15 amino acids. CDR3: CSVEDPGANSYEQYF. The CDR3, as DNA: TGCAGCGTTGAAGATCCTGGGGCCAACTCCTACGAGCAGTACTTC.

A few counts support this clonotype. The CDR3 spells CASSRTTGGSNSPLHF. DNA for the CDR3: TGCGCCAGCAGCCGCACCACAGGGGGCAGCAATTCACCCCTCCACTTT. The chain has TRBV5-1 and TRBJ1-6; TRBD1 matches 9 bases. The CDR3 is 16 amino acids. Germline CDR1 and CDR2: SGHRS and YFSETQ. The junction had 9 bases not matched to a gene; V was cut back by 4 bases and J by 7 bases.

The chain joins TRBV19 to TRBJ2-5, with D tentatively TRBD1 (6 bases). The J call may not be correct, given that the DNA end is closer to TRBJ2-7. Per the germline V gene, CDR1 is LNHDA and CDR2 is SQIVND (reference sequence). This CDR3 comprises 15 residues. In DNA, the CDR3 is TGTGCCAGTAGCGTGACAGGCTTAATCAGAGACGAGCAGTACTTC. Translating gives CASSVTGLIRDEQYF.

The gene calls are TRBV10-3 and TRBJ1-4; a weak D match, TRBD1 (5 bases). Per germline, CDR1 ENHRY and CDR2 SYGVKD. Deletions cut 3 bases from V and 2 bases from J, with 7 bases between. CDR3 size: 14 residues. The CDR3 nucleotides read TGTGCCATCAGTGAAGGGGCGACTAATGAAAAACTGTTTTTT. Translation gives CAISEGATNEKLFF.